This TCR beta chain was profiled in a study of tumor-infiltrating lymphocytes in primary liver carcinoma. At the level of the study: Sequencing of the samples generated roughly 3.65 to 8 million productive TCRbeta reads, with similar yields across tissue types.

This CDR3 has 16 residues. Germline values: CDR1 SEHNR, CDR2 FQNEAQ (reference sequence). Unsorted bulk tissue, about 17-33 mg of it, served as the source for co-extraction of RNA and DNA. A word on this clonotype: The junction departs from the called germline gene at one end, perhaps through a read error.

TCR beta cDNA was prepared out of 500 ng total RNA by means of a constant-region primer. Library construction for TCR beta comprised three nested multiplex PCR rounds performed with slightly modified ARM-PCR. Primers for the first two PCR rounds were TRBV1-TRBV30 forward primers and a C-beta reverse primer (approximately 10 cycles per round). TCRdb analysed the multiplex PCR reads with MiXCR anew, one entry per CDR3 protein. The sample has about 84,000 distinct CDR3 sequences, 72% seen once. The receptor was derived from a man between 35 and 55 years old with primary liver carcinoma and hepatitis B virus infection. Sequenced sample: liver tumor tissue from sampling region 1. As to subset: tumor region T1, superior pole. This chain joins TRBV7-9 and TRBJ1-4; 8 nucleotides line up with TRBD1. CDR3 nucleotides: TGTGCTAGCAGCTTCGACTTGGACAGGGTCGGTAAAAAACTGTTTTTT. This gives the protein CASSFDLDRVGKKLFF.